The clone carrying this T cell receptor beta chain appeared a few times. Its antigen is unknown. All of the isolated RNA was reverse transcribed, so expressed TCRB transcripts were sequenced. Naive, central memory and regulatory T cell samples averaged roughly 3.5 million reads. Libraries were prepared by immunoSEQ multiplex PCR; TCRdb keeps only in-frame clonotypes and omits some of them. The data show 300,000 to 400,000 clones, with 9.5% to 12% seen just once and more than 0.015% held by the top ten. CDR3 size: 19 residues. The data stem from a study of beta chain features in type 1 diabetes. Study-level findings and limits: Cells with high TCR expression could be over-represented when cDNA is sequenced. Shorter templates may be favored by PCR, equally so in patients and controls. Among patients with Type 1 diabetes, TCRB CDR3s were moderately but significantly shorter in every one of the four CD4+ subsets.

The TCR comes from a woman aged 30 to 39 in good health. The gene calls are TRBV21-1 and TRBJ2-7; TRBD2, the D gene given by the table, was not confirmed from the DNA. TRBV21-1 is labeled a pseudogene. Specimen: naive CD4+ T cells from blood. CDR3 sequence: CASSKALQPPLRRIYEQYF. In DNA, the CDR3 is TGTGCCAGCAGCAAAGCGCTTCAACCCCCACTGCGGAGGATTTACGAGCAGTACTTC.